A selection of T cell receptor beta chains follows, all from one sample in a study of shared clonotypes between healthy human individuals. Sequencing used immunoSEQ multiplex PCR; TCRdb keeps in-frame clones, though not all of them. The sample carries about 690,000 clones, roughly 87% recorded once. Material: memory CD8+ T cells from PBMCs. The source is a man aged 18 to 30 in good health. Some clones in this sample may be carry-over from other donors' samples. The CDR3 runs from the conserved cysteine through the conserved F or W. Fields, in order: CDR3 length, V gene, D gene, clone size, J gene, CDR3 DNA, CDR3 protein. A D gene is named only where the DNA matches it firmly. Clone size is given for some rows only: seen once, a few or many times, or a class if the clone is expanded.

>15|TRBV11-2|TRBD2|-|TRBJ2-7
TGTGCCAGCAGCGGACGGCGGGGGGAGGGCTACGAGCAGTACTTC
CASSGRRGEGYEQYF
>17|TRBV28|-|-|TRBJ2-7
TGTGCCAGCAGTCGGACGTCGCCAGGGGGGAGTGCCTACGAGCAGTACTTC
CASSRTSPGGSAYEQYF
>10|TRBV2|-|-|TRBJ2-1
TGTGCCAGCAGTTGGTCTGAGCAGTTCTTC
CASSWSEQFF
>15|TRBV23-1|TRBD1|-|TRBJ1-5
TGCGCCAGCAGCTCGCCGGACAGGGACAATCAGCCCCAGCATTTT
CASSSPDRDNQPQHF
>16|TRBV15|-|-|TRBJ2-7
TGTGCCACCAGCAGAGATAGGGCAAGATTCTCCTACGAGCAGTACTTC
CATSRDRARFSYEQYF
>15|TRBV9|-|-|TRBJ2-1
TGTGCCAGCAGCCCCAAACGCGCGGAAGTCAATGAGCAGTTCTTC
CASSPKRAEVNEQFF
>12|TRBV7-9|-|-|TRBJ2-1
TGTGCCAGCACCAAACCTCTGGGTGAGCAGTTCTTC
CASTKPLGEQFF
>16|TRBV7-3|-|-|TRBJ2-2
TGTGCCAGCAGCTTCCCTAGGGACGGGAACACCGGGGAGCTGTTTTTT
CASSFPRDGNTGELFF
>15|TRBV2|-|-|TRBJ1-4
TGTGCCAGCAGGAAGATTCCGGGCTATAATGAAAAACTGTTTTTT
CASRKIPGYNEKLFF
>14|TRBV25-1|-|-|TRBJ1-4
TGTGCCAGCAGTCGGAGAGGACGGGGTGAAAAACTGTTTTTT
CASSRRGRGEKLFF
>16|TRBV4-1|-|-|TRBJ1-5
TGCGCCAGCAGCCAAGATCGGCAGATTAGCAATCAGCCCCAGCATTTT
CASSQDRQISNQPQHF
>12|TRBV5-1|-|-|TRBJ2-3
TGCGCCAGCAGCCCCATGGGGGATACGCAGTATTTT
CASSPMGDTQYF
>10|TRBV6-1|-|-|TRBJ1-1
TGTGCCAGCTTTAACACTGAAGCTTTCTTT
CASFNTEAFF
>13|TRBV6-4|-|-|TRBJ1-2
TGTGCCAGCAGTGACTCCGTCGGGTATGGCTACACCTTC
CASSDSVGYGYTF
>15|TRBV7-9|-|-|TRBJ2-1
TGTGCCAGCAGCCTCTCGGTGAGCTCCTACAATGAGCAGTTCTTC
CASSLSVSSYNEQFF
>14|TRBV6-5|-|-|TRBJ1-6
TGTGCCACCAGATGGGGCGGGGGCGAGTCACCCCTCCACTTT
CATRWGGGESPLHF
>14|TRBV5-1|TRBD1|-|TRBJ2-5
TGCGCCAGCAGCCCGGGACAGGGGCAAGAGACCCAGTACTTC
CASSPGQGQETQYF
>14|TRBV27|-|few|TRBJ1-1
TGTGCCAGCAGTTCAAGAGGCCATACCACTGAAGCTTTCTTT
CASSSRGHTTEAFF
>16|TRBV25-1|-|once|TRBJ2-5
TGTGCCACTAGTGGGGGGAAGGGGGTTGCTATAGAGACCCAGTACTTC
CATSGGKGVAIETQYF
>13|TRBV4-3|-|-|TRBJ1-1
TGCGCCAGCAGCCACCGGGACACCACTGAAGCTTTCTTT
CASSHRDTTEAFF
>16|TRBV28|TRBD1|-|TRBJ1-5
TGTGCCAGCAGCCCTCACCCGGGACAGAGAACTCAGCCCCAGCATTTT
CASSPHPGQRTQPQHF
>17|TRBV4-1|TRBD2|-|TRBJ2-1
TGCGCCAGCAGCCAAGGGCCTAGCGGGAGGGCCGAGAATGAGCAGTTCTTC
CASSQGPSGRAENEQFF
>14|TRBV13|-|-|TRBJ1-5
TGTGCCAGCAGCTCAGGCAGGGGTCGCCAGCCCCAGCATTTT
CASSSGRGRQPQHF
>20|TRBV28|-|-|TRBJ2-7
TGTGCCAGCAGTTTATGGGGGCCTGAGGTTGGGGATCTACGGTCCTACGAGCAGTACTTC
CASSLWGPEVGDLRSYEQYF
>16|TRBV27|-|-|TRBJ2-7
TGTGCCAGCAGCTCCGGCCGACACCGGGGGTACTACGAGCAGTACTTC
CASSSGRHRGYYEQYF
>13|TRBV9|TRBD2|-|TRBJ2-2
TGTGCCAGCAGCCCGGGGGGCACCGGGGAGCTGTTTTTT
CASSPGGTGELFF
>14|TRBV19|-|few|TRBJ1-2
TGTGCCAGTAGTATCTTCTCCAGGGAGGATGGCTACACCTTC
CASSIFSREDGYTF
>13|TRBV6-1|-|-|TRBJ1-2
TGTGCCAGCAGTGAAGGGCGGACTTATGGCTACACCTTC
CASSEGRTYGYTF
>18|TRBV7-9|-|-|TRBJ2-2
TGTGCCAGCAGCTTAGCGCCTCCCTACAGGGAAAACACCGGGGAGCTGTTTTTT
CASSLAPPYRENTGELFF
>15|TRBV11-3|-|-|TRBJ2-7
TGTGCCAGCAGCTTAGGGGGACACCCCTCCTACGAGCAGTACTTC
CASSLGGHPSYEQYF
>16|TRBV18|TRBD2|-|TRBJ2-1
TGTGCCAGCTCACCAGCGACTCGGGAGGTTCACTATGAGCAGTTCTTC
CASSPATREVHYEQFF
>16|TRBV11-2|TRBD1|-|TRBJ2-5
TGTGCCAGCAGCCCCCCCGGGACAGGGGCTGTCGGGACCCAGTACTTC
CASSPPGTGAVGTQYF
>12|TRBV6-1|-|-|TRBJ1-2
TGTGCCAGCAGTGACGGGCACTATGGCTACACCTTC
CASSDGHYGYTF
>17|TRBV28|TRBD1|-|TRBJ2-3
TGTGCCAGCAGTTTGTTCTGGGGACAGGGTGGCACAGATACGCAGTATTTT
CASSLFWGQGGTDTQYF
>15|TRBV18|-|-|TRBJ2-7
TGTGCCAGCTCACCGCAAACCGCTGTTTGGTCCGAGCAGTACTTC
CASSPQTAVWSEQYF
>18|TRBV5-1|TRBD2|-|TRBJ2-1
TGCGCCAGCAGCTTGGAGGCTAGCGGTGGGTACCCTGGTAATGAGCAGTTCTTC
CASSLEASGGYPGNEQFF
>15|TRBV9|TRBD1|-|TRBJ2-5
TGTGCCAGCAGCGTAACTAGGGGGCAGGGGGAGACCCAGTACTTC
CASSVTRGQGETQYF
>16|TRBV19|TRBD1|-|TRBJ1-5
TGTGCCATCGGACAGGGGCCTTCTTATAGCAATCAGCCCCAGCATTTT
CAIGQGPSYSNQPQHF
>13|TRBV7-2|-|-|TRBJ2-1
TGTGCCAGCAGCTTAGCAAAGTACAATGAGCAGTTCTTC
CASSLAKYNEQFF
>16|TRBV7-9|TRBD1|once|TRBJ2-7
TGTGCCAGCAGCAAAACGGACAGGGCCTTCTCCTACGAGCAGTACTTC
CASSKTDRAFSYEQYF
>13|TRBV25-1|-|few|TRBJ1-1
TGTGCCAGCAGTGAATATGGGAGTCCTAGAGCTTTCTTT
CASSEYGSPRAFF
>15|TRBV7-3|-|-|TRBJ2-7
TGTGCCAGCAGCTTAGGGGCGGGAAGCTCCTACGAGCAGTACTTC
CASSLGAGSSYEQYF
>13|TRBV9|-|-|TRBJ2-2
TGTGCCAGCAGCGTACTCGGGTCCGGGGAGCTGTTTTTT
CASSVLGSGELFF
>12|TRBV28|-|-|TRBJ2-7
TGTGCCAGCAGCACGAATTCCTACGAGCAGTACTTC
CASSTNSYEQYF
>15|TRBV5-4|TRBD2|-|TRBJ2-2
TGTGCCAGCAGCTTTAGCGGGAGGGCCCACGGGGAGCTGTTTTTT
CASSFSGRAHGELFF
>15|TRBV6-1|TRBD2|-|TRBJ2-1
TGTGCCAGCTCGAAACAACTAGCGGGATGGGATGAGCAGTTCTTC
CASSKQLAGWDEQFF
>16|TRBV14|-|-|TRBJ1-1
TGTGCCAGCAGCCAAGACCCCGTTTACAAAGACACTGAAGCTTTCTTT
CASSQDPVYKDTEAFF
>16|TRBV23-1|-|-|TRBJ1-5
TGCGCCAGCAGTCAAGCCTCGACAGGAAACAATCAGCCCCAGCATTTT
CASSQASTGNNQPQHF
>15|TRBV4-1|-|medium-sized|TRBJ1-1
TGCGCCAGCAGCCCTTGGCCCCGGAGGGACACTGAAGCTTTCTTT
CASSPWPRRDTEAFF
>14|TRBV19|-|-|TRBJ2-1
TGTGCCAGTAGTACGCTTCGACAGGTGCATGAGCAGTTCTTC
CASSTLRQVHEQFF
>13|TRBV29-1|-|-|TRBJ1-2
TGCAGCGTTGCTGCAGGCTTCTACTATGGCTACACCTTC
CSVAAGFYYGYTF
>14|TRBV18|-|-|TRBJ1-5
TGTGCCAGCTCACCGGGACAAAGCAATCAGCCCCAGCATTTT
CASSPGQSNQPQHF
>17|TRBV27|TRBD1|-|TRBJ2-3
TGTGCCAGCAGTTTATCGCAGGGGGCGATTAGGACAGATACGCAGTATTTT
CASSLSQGAIRTDTQYF
>18|TRBV4-2|-|-|TRBJ1-5
TGTGCCAGCAGCCAAGATCCGTGGCGGGTGGTGAGCAATCAGCCCCAGCATTTT
CASSQDPWRVVSNQPQHF
>17|TRBV28|-|-|TRBJ2-2
TGTGCCAGCACCTACCCTTCCCGGCAGGGCAACACCGGGGAGCTGTTTTTT
CASTYPSRQGNTGELFF